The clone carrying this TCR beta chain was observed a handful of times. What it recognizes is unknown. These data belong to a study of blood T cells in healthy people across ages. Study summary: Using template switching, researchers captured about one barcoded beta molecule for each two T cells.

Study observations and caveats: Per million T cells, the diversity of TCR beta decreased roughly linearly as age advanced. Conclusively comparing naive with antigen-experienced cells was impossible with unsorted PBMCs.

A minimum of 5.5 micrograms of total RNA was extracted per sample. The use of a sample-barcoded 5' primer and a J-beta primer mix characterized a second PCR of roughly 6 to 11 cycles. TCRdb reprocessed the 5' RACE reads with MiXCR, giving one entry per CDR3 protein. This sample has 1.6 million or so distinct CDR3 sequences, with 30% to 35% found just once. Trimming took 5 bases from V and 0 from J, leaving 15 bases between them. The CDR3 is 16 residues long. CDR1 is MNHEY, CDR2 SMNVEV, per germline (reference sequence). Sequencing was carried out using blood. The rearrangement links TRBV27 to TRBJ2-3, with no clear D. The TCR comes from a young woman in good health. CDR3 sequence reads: CASSAKRSSSTDTQYF. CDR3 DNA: TGTGCCAGCAGTGCAAAAAGAAGTTCTAGCACAGATACGCAGTATTTT.